Listed below are T cell receptor beta chains from one sample, sequenced in a study of spatial heterogeneity in lung cancer. TCRdb passed the 5' RACE reads through MiXCR, listing each CDR3 protein once. The data contain some 22,000 distinct CDR3 sequences, roughly 4.5% of them singletons. The starting material was PBMCs, obtained at surgery. These receptors originate from a male donor with early-stage non-small cell lung cancer. CDR3s include the opening cysteine and the closing phenylalanine or tryptophan. The order of the fields is J gene, D gene, clone size, V gene, CDR3 DNA, CDR3 protein. A D gene is named only where the DNA matches it firmly. Expanded clones get a size class; other rows say once, few or many, or leave the size out.

J gene: TRBJ2-1; D gene: TRBD1; clone size: many; V gene: TRBV6-6; CDR3 DNA: TGTGCCAGCAGCCCCAGACAGGGTGAGCAGTTCTTC; CDR3 protein: CASSPRQGEQFF
J gene: TRBJ1-2; D gene: -; clone size: once; V gene: TRBV13; CDR3 DNA: TGTGCCAGCAGCTTAGGGTCCCACAGGGACTCCTTAAGCTACACCTTC; CDR3 protein: CASSLGSHRDSLSYTF
J gene: TRBJ2-1; D gene: TRBD2; clone size: many; V gene: TRBV5-1; CDR3 DNA: TGCGCCAGCAGCACGACTAGCGGGAGGGTCCGCAATGAGCAGTTCTTC; CDR3 protein: CASSTTSGRVRNEQFF
J gene: TRBJ2-5; D gene: TRBD1; clone size: many; V gene: TRBV28; CDR3 DNA: TGTGCCAGCGGCCGCCGGGACAGGGGAGAGACCCAGTACTTC; CDR3 protein: CASGRRDRGETQYF
J gene: TRBJ2-4; D gene: -; clone size: -; V gene: TRBV14; CDR3 DNA: TGTGCCAGCAGCCAAGCCGCTAAGGGGGTAGCCAAAAACATTCAGTACTTC; CDR3 protein: CASSQAAKGVAKNIQYF
J gene: TRBJ2-3; D gene: -; clone size: many; V gene: TRBV3-1; CDR3 DNA: TGTGCCAGCAGCCAAATGCCTACAGATACGCAGTATTTT; CDR3 protein: CASSQMPTDTQYF
J gene: TRBJ2-7; D gene: -; clone size: many; V gene: TRBV11-2; CDR3 DNA: TGTGCCAGCAGCCTCGGGTCCATTGTGTCCCGCGAGCAGTACTTC; CDR3 protein: CASSLGSIVSREQYF
J gene: TRBJ2-1; D gene: -; clone size: medium-sized; V gene: TRBV15; CDR3 DNA: TGTGCCACCAGCAGGCAGGGGTCCTACAATGAGCAGTTCTTC; CDR3 protein: CATSRQGSYNEQFF
J gene: TRBJ2-2; D gene: TRBD2; clone size: many; V gene: TRBV27; CDR3 DNA: TGTGCCAGCAGTTCCCCTCGACTAGCGGGAGAGCCCGGGGAGCTGTTTTTT; CDR3 protein: CASSSPRLAGEPGELFF
J gene: TRBJ2-7; D gene: TRBD2; clone size: -; V gene: TRBV5-1; CDR3 DNA: TGCGCCAGCAGCCCGGGACTAGCGGGACCATACGAGCAGTACTTC; CDR3 protein: CASSPGLAGPYEQYF
J gene: TRBJ1-1; D gene: -; clone size: many; V gene: TRBV7-3; CDR3 DNA: TGTGCCAGCAGCATGGCAGGGGTCACTGAAGCTTTCTTT; CDR3 protein: CASSMAGVTEAFF
J gene: TRBJ2-3; D gene: -; clone size: many; V gene: TRBV20-1; CDR3 DNA: TGCAGTGCACGGACTCCGGCAAGCACAGATACGCAGTATTTT; CDR3 protein: CSARTPASTDTQYF
J gene: TRBJ2-7; D gene: TRBD2; clone size: -; V gene: TRBV7-6; CDR3 DNA: TGTGCCAGCAGCTTAGATCCTAGCGGGAGTTACGAGCAGTACTTC; CDR3 protein: CASSLDPSGSYEQYF
J gene: TRBJ1-5; D gene: -; clone size: many; V gene: TRBV10-3; CDR3 DNA: TGTGCCATCAGCGGGGAGGGGACCATAAGCAATCAGCCCCAGCATTTT; CDR3 protein: CAISGEGTISNQPQHF
J gene: TRBJ1-6; D gene: -; clone size: many; V gene: TRBV29-1; CDR3 DNA: TGCAGCGTGGCCCGGGCCAGCGGTGGACCCCTCCACTTT; CDR3 protein: CSVARASGGPLHF
J gene: TRBJ1-2; D gene: -; clone size: few; V gene: TRBV28; CDR3 DNA: TGTGCCAGCACCTTACCGGCGGGGGGCCGGGACTATGGCTACACCTTC; CDR3 protein: CASTLPAGGRDYGYTF
J gene: TRBJ2-7; D gene: -; clone size: many; V gene: TRBV3-1; CDR3 DNA: TGTGCCAGCAGCCAAGGGACAGATTCGGCTTTTTACGAGCAGTACTTC; CDR3 protein: CASSQGTDSAFYEQYF
J gene: TRBJ1-2; D gene: TRBD1; clone size: many; V gene: TRBV4-3; CDR3 DNA: TGCGCCAGCAGCCAAGATACCACCGGGACAGCGACTAACTATGGCTACACCTTC; CDR3 protein: CASSQDTTGTATNYGYTF
J gene: TRBJ2-7; D gene: -; clone size: many; V gene: TRBV6-2/TRBV6-3; CDR3 DNA: TGTGCCAGCAGCCAATCTAACAGGGAGCAGTACTTC; CDR3 protein: CASSQSNREQYF
J gene: TRBJ2-1; D gene: TRBD2; clone size: many; V gene: TRBV5-6; CDR3 DNA: TGTGCCAGCAGCTCAACCGGGACTAGCCGAACTAATGAGCAGTTCTTC; CDR3 protein: CASSSTGTSRTNEQFF
J gene: TRBJ1-6; D gene: -; clone size: -; V gene: TRBV6-4; CDR3 DNA: TGTGCCAGCAGTGAAGGCGCCCGTTCACCCCTCCACTTT; CDR3 protein: CASSEGARSPLHF
J gene: TRBJ1-5; D gene: -; clone size: -; V gene: TRBV3-1; CDR3 DNA: TGTGCCAGCAGCCCGCTCAACTCCAATCAGCCCCAGCATTTT; CDR3 protein: CASSPLNSNQPQHF
J gene: TRBJ2-1; D gene: TRBD2; clone size: many; V gene: TRBV20-1; CDR3 DNA: TGCAGTGCTAGCCGACTAGCGGGGGCCTACAATGAGCAGTTCTTC; CDR3 protein: CSASRLAGAYNEQFF
J gene: TRBJ2-1; D gene: TRBD2; clone size: medium-sized; V gene: TRBV7-2; CDR3 DNA: TGTGCCAGCAGCCCGTTGACTAGCGGGGGATCAAATGAGCAGTTCTTC; CDR3 protein: CASSPLTSGGSNEQFF
J gene: TRBJ1-3; D gene: TRBD1; clone size: -; V gene: TRBV5-1; CDR3 DNA: TGCGCCAGCAGCTTCCAGGGGGCCAGAGACACCATATATTTT; CDR3 protein: CASSFQGARDTIYF
J gene: TRBJ1-2; D gene: TRBD1; clone size: many; V gene: TRBV3-1; CDR3 DNA: TGTGCCAGCAGCCATAGTCCGGGACAGAGCTATGGCTACACCTTC; CDR3 protein: CASSHSPGQSYGYTF
J gene: TRBJ2-7; D gene: -; clone size: many; V gene: TRBV12-3/TRBV12-4; CDR3 DNA: TGTGCCAGCAGTCCACAGGGATACGAGCAGTACTTC; CDR3 protein: CASSPQGYEQYF
J gene: TRBJ2-1; D gene: -; clone size: many; V gene: TRBV7-2; CDR3 DNA: TGTGCCAGCAGCTTAGCACCCCGGGGCAATGAGCAGTTCTTC; CDR3 protein: CASSLAPRGNEQFF
J gene: TRBJ2-1; D gene: -; clone size: many; V gene: TRBV7-6; CDR3 DNA: TGTGCCAGCAGTGAGGGGGTGCATGAGCAGTTCTTC; CDR3 protein: CASSEGVHEQFF
J gene: TRBJ1-2; D gene: -; clone size: many; V gene: TRBV29-1; CDR3 DNA: TGCAGCGTTGGCGGGACATTTGGCTACACCTTC; CDR3 protein: CSVGGTFGYTF
J gene: TRBJ2-5; D gene: TRBD2; clone size: many; V gene: TRBV4-1; CDR3 DNA: TGCGCCAGCAGCCAAGTGGCGGGGGGGTGGTTAGAGACCCAGTACTTC; CDR3 protein: CASSQVAGGWLETQYF
J gene: TRBJ1-2; D gene: -; clone size: many; V gene: TRBV3-1; CDR3 DNA: TGTGCCAGCAGCCAAGCCTCGGGAGGTGGCTACACCTTC; CDR3 protein: CASSQASGGGYTF
J gene: TRBJ2-1; D gene: -; clone size: many; V gene: TRBV6-5; CDR3 DNA: TGTGCCAGCAGTTACTCCAGACCTAGCCTCTCCTACAATGAGCAGTTCTTC; CDR3 protein: CASSYSRPSLSYNEQFF
J gene: TRBJ1-3; D gene: TRBD1; clone size: many; V gene: TRBV7-8; CDR3 DNA: TGTGCCAGCAGCCAGGGGGGAGGGGTCTCTTCTGGAAACACCATATATTTT; CDR3 protein: CASSQGGGVSSGNTIYF
J gene: TRBJ1-4; D gene: -; clone size: medium-sized; V gene: TRBV28; CDR3 DNA: TGTGCCAGCAGTCACAGAGAAAAACTGTTTTTT; CDR3 protein: CASSHREKLFF
J gene: TRBJ2-2; D gene: TRBD1; clone size: many; V gene: TRBV5-1; CDR3 DNA: TGCGCCAGCAGCTCAAACCCCGGGACAGGGCATTCCGGGGAGCTGTTTTTT; CDR3 protein: CASSSNPGTGHSGELFF
J gene: TRBJ2-1; D gene: -; clone size: few; V gene: TRBV4-1; CDR3 DNA: TGCGCCAGCAGCCAGGACAGGGATCCGGGGGGCAATGAGCAGTTCTTC; CDR3 protein: CASSQDRDPGGNEQFF
J gene: TRBJ2-7; D gene: TRBD2; clone size: many; V gene: TRBV2; CDR3 DNA: TGTGCCAGCAGCAAGGAGGGGCCAGGACTAGTCGCCTACGAGCAGTACTTC; CDR3 protein: CASSKEGPGLVAYEQYF
J gene: TRBJ1-6; D gene: -; clone size: few; V gene: TRBV5-5; CDR3 DNA: TGTGCCAGCAGCTTGGCCGCCAGGGGTTCACCCCTCCACTTT; CDR3 protein: CASSLAARGSPLHF
J gene: TRBJ1-2; D gene: TRBD1; clone size: many; V gene: TRBV10-2; CDR3 DNA: TGCGCCAGCAGCCCCGGGACAGGGGCTGGAGGCTACACCTTC; CDR3 protein: CASSPGTGAGGYTF
J gene: TRBJ2-7; D gene: TRBD1; clone size: many; V gene: TRBV5-1; CDR3 DNA: TGCGCCAGCAGCTTAACCGGGACAGCGACCTACGAGCAGTACTTC; CDR3 protein: CASSLTGTATYEQYF
J gene: TRBJ2-5; D gene: -; clone size: many; V gene: TRBV6-1; CDR3 DNA: TGTGCCAGCAGTAATAACCAGGGTGGGTGGGAGACCCAGTACTTC; CDR3 protein: CASSNNQGGWETQYF
J gene: TRBJ1-2; D gene: -; clone size: many; V gene: TRBV5-1; CDR3 DNA: TGCGCCAGCAGCTTACTTCCCAGGGGACTGGCTAACTATGGCTACACCTTC; CDR3 protein: CASSLLPRGLANYGYTF
J gene: TRBJ2-1; D gene: -; clone size: medium-sized; V gene: TRBV12-3/TRBV12-4; CDR3 DNA: TGTGCCAGCAGTTTACTAGGCGGTGAGCAGTTCTTC; CDR3 protein: CASSLLGGEQFF
J gene: TRBJ2-5; D gene: -; clone size: many; V gene: TRBV11-2; CDR3 DNA: TGTGCCAGCAGCTTAGGGGGGGGCGGAGAGACCCAGTACTTC; CDR3 protein: CASSLGGGGETQYF
J gene: TRBJ2-5; D gene: TRBD1; clone size: -; V gene: TRBV4-1; CDR3 DNA: TGCGCCAGCAGCCAGGGGACAGTAGAGACCCAGTACTTC; CDR3 protein: CASSQGTVETQYF
J gene: TRBJ1-2; D gene: -; clone size: -; V gene: TRBV10-3; CDR3 DNA: TGTGCCATCAACAGCGCGGGGAACTATGGCTACACCTTC; CDR3 protein: CAINSAGNYGYTF
J gene: TRBJ2-3; D gene: TRBD2; clone size: many; V gene: TRBV7-2; CDR3 DNA: TGTGCCAGCAGCTTAGAGGTAGCGGGGCTCAGCACAGATACGCAGTATTTT; CDR3 protein: CASSLEVAGLSTDTQYF
J gene: TRBJ2-7; D gene: TRBD2; clone size: many; V gene: TRBV13; CDR3 DNA: TGTGCCAGCACGGAGGTAGCGGGGGGCTACGAGCAGTACTTC; CDR3 protein: CASTEVAGGYEQYF
J gene: TRBJ2-7; D gene: -; clone size: many; V gene: TRBV6-1; CDR3 DNA: TGTGCCAGCGGGGACACTTTCTACGAGCAGTACTTC; CDR3 protein: CASGDTFYEQYF
J gene: TRBJ2-2; D gene: -; clone size: many; V gene: TRBV24-1; CDR3 DNA: TGTGCCACCGGCGGGGGCCTGGAGCTGTTTTTT; CDR3 protein: CATGGGLELFF
J gene: TRBJ1-3; D gene: -; clone size: many; V gene: TRBV3-1; CDR3 DNA: TGTGCCAGCAGCGCAACAGACTCTGGAAACACCATATATTTT; CDR3 protein: CASSATDSGNTIYF
J gene: TRBJ1-6; D gene: -; clone size: many; V gene: TRBV6-6; CDR3 DNA: TGTGCCAGCGTAACCCTTAATTCACCCCTCCACTTT; CDR3 protein: CASVTLNSPLHF
J gene: TRBJ1-1; D gene: -; clone size: many; V gene: TRBV14; CDR3 DNA: TGTGCCAGCAGCCAAGGGGGAAAACTCATGAACACTGAAGCTTTCTTT; CDR3 protein: CASSQGGKLMNTEAFF
J gene: TRBJ2-5; D gene: -; clone size: many; V gene: TRBV6-2/TRBV6-3; CDR3 DNA: TGTGCCAGCAGGAAGCCCCGGGGTGGGGAGACCCAGTACTTC; CDR3 protein: CASRKPRGGETQYF